Detailed here is one T cell receptor beta chain. The data were taken from a study of blood T cell repertoires in COVID-19. About the study: COVID-19 samples, acute and convalescent, were from the United States, Italy and Spain.

This CDR3 contains 11 residues. Germline V gives CDR1 MNHNY, CDR2 SVGAGI (reference sequence). With 7 bases clipped from V and 10 bases from J, the junction kept 5 bases outside the gene matches. The authors' processing: Reference gene primers were amplified, and this amplification served to estimate nucleated cell counts. Profiling relied on immunoSEQ multiplex PCR, and the TCRdb table lists in-frame clones only, not all of them. D and trimming were read from the DNA, whereas the V and J calls and clone size are those reported in that table. The sample includes approximately 140,000 clones, around four fifths of them seen just once.

The receptor was isolated from a woman between 40 and 55 years old with active or convalescent COVID-19. The specimen was peripheral blood. V gene TRBV6-6 combines with J gene TRBJ2-5, with 8 positions matching TRBD1. The CDR3 nucleotides read TGTGCCAGCACCCAGGGGGCGGGCCAGTACTTC. This encodes CASTQGAGQYF.